This note documents a single T cell receptor beta chain sequence. The record originates from a study of blood T cell repertoires in COVID-19. Overall study: Nucleic acid was either cDNA or gDNA, and it came from T cells, B-cell-depleted T cells, or PBMCs.

Study processing details: Nucleated cell number was recorded as an estimate derived from reference gene primer amplification. Assay used: immunoSEQ multiplex PCR; TCRdb lists only in-frame clones, some missing. V, J and clone size derive from that table, while D and trimming were established from the DNA sequence. The sample lists around 270,000 clones; roughly 90% were seen once. The germline CDR1 and CDR2 sequences are SGHRS and YFSETQ. This CDR3 region has 14 residues. V trimming: 2 bases; J trimming: 5 bases; junction bases outside the gene matches: 4. The TCR sequence derives from a man aged 25 to 40 with active or convalescent COVID-19. The rearrangement links TRBV5-1 to TRBJ2-7; 10 nucleotides align to TRBD1. Input material: peripheral blood. The CDR3 DNA is TGCGCCAGCAGCTTCGGGACAGGGGACGACGAGCAGTACTTC. Its protein is CASSFGTGDDEQYF.